The source of this T cell receptor (beta chain) is a study of T cells in Graves' hyperthyroidism and ophthalmopathy (dated by TCRdb to the late 2010s). Some background on the complete study: Peripheral blood samples were taken at initial diagnosis, before any treatment was given. After sampling, hyperthyroidism patients received methimazole starting at 30 mg daily, and ophthalmopathy patients received high-dose intravenous methylprednisolone. In addition, the study compared T-cell repertoires in thyroid tissue and in blood from five or six Graves' hyperthyroidism patients. To identify TCR V-J signatures that set the groups apart, the researchers used a discovery cohort of about a hundred patients, made up of fewer than 50 with Graves' ophthalmopathy and 57 with stable Graves' hyperthyroidism. The paper describes TCR Vbeta CDR3 sequencing of some 130 peripheral blood samples, made up of 43 ophthalmopathy patients, around 78 hyperthyroidism patients and some 17 progressor patients. An independent validation cohort of under 20 hyperthyroidism patients and more than 15 patients who later progressed to ophthalmopathy tested prospective prediction of ophthalmopathy. The roughly 100 discovery patients were randomly divided into training and test sets at a 7:3 ratio.

Amplification of TCR beta CDR3 regions was carried out from RNA transcripts. For the first round of RT-PCR on the TCR CDR3, the HTBI primer set was used together with the Qiagen OneStep RT-PCR kit. The libraries were constructed in a second round of multiplex PCR and then size-selected and purified. The libraries were sequenced on an Illumina HiSeq2000 using paired-end 100 bp reads. Concerning the study's data processing: SOAPnuke was used to process the raw data, with reads discarded if the reads contained adapters or uncalled bases, had a mean Phred below 15, or lacked an exact constant-primer or identifier match. COPE v1.2.5 was used to merge high-quality paired reads, and clonotypes were defined as unique nucleotide sequences. MiTCR v1.1 was used to align the clonotypes against IMGT TRBV, TRBD and TRBJ reference segments. The analysis was restricted to V-J combinations with a frequency above 0.0001, which together covered roughly 99% of the repertoires. A TCS score was defined as the ratio of F50 (clonal expansion) to E x V (chaos), with BLOSUM62-based TCRdist applied between CDR3 peptides within each V-J. Welch's t-statistics and random forest reduced 450 to 600 V-J features to roughly 13, which were used in a naive Bayes classifier (R e1071). The public reads were run again by TCRdb, first through fastp at Q25 and then through MiXCR, and only productive beta chains were kept. Each record represents a unique CDR3 protein, reported with the most common genes and DNA among its rows. The V and J calls come from TCRdb's annotation, not from the publication. In all, the sample holds 350,000 to 500,000 distinct CDR3 sequences, and roughly 15% of those were seen once. The top ten constitute 5.3% of the sample.

With regard to this clonotype: Its specific antigen is unknown. No qualities accompany the bases; no much larger clone lies one base away.

Stable Graves' hyperthyroidism was defined as the absence of progression to ophthalmopathy over 18 months of follow-up. Hyperthyroidism patients were newly diagnosed, with disease duration under 2 months, and aged 18 to 65 years. Patients with uncontrolled infections, other autoimmune diseases, pregnancy or lactation were excluded. Diagnoses were based on clinical symptoms, serum thyroxine and TRAb, thyroid ultrasound and orbital computed tomography. Ficoll-Paque density gradient centrifugation was used to isolate PBMCs from about 9.4 ml of fresh peripheral blood. Trizol reagent was used to extract total RNA, and RNA quality was then checked on an Agilent 2100 Bioanalyzer. General study outcomes and caveats: No statistical method was used to fix the sample size in advance, and group allocation was not hidden from the investigators. Most expanded thyroid clonotypes (frequency above 0.001) were also found in blood, which suggests that blood repertoires may mirror thyroid immune responses. In cross-validation, a model built on a 13 V-J signature told ophthalmopathy apart from stable hyperthyroidism with approximately 91% sensitivity and about 81% specificity, and in testing the same model reached 80%/75%. In validation, the model predicted progression to ophthalmopathy a median of around six months before onset, with around 70% sensitivity and 72.22% specificity.

Trimmed from V: 2 bases; trimmed from J: 4 bases; junction bases lacking a gene match: 6. Sequences MNHEY (CDR1) and SVGAGI (CDR2) are obtained from the germline V gene. Inclusive of the bounding cysteine and phenylalanine, the CDR3 is 16 residues long. Solely the CDR3 DNA is kept, with 48 bases framed from the first base. The sequence derives from a young woman with Graves' hyperthyroidism. The sample comprised blood. The V gene is TRBV6-5 and the J gene is TRBJ2-2, with 8 bases in between that match TRBD2. The CDR3 has the sequence CASSYSGSGPTGELFF. The base sequence is TGTGCCAGCAGTTACAGCGGGAGCGGTCCCACCGGGGAGCTGTTTTTT.